Shown below are 14 T cell receptor beta chains from a single sample sequenced in a study of human T cells and chemical hapten exposure. Regarding time point: pre-sensitization, week 0. Treatment: therapeutic diphenylcyclopropenone sensitization with weekly scalp DPC. Each CDR3 protein is one row after TCRdb ran MiXCR on the RACE reads. The table shows about 62,000 distinct CDR3 sequences, with 6.5% to 8.5% occurring only once. The starting material was whole blood, obtained in connection with sensitization to the hapten diphenylcyclopropenone (DPC). All receptors come from a woman aged 30 to 39 with alopecia areata. Some clones in this sample may be carry-over from other donors' samples.

There are many counts of this clonotype. V gene TRBV6-5 combines with J gene TRBJ2-1; 7 bases are shared with TRBD2. The CDR3 is 16 residues long. With V trimmed by 2 bases and J by 3 bases, 7 bases remained unmatched. Germline values: CDR1 MNHEY, CDR2 SVGAGI. CDR3 bases: TGTGCCAGCAGTTACCCGGCTAGCGGTGACTACAATGAGCAGTTCTTC. This sequence encodes CASSYPASGDYNEQFF.

The sample holds many counts of this clonotype. This chain connects TRBV3-1 to TRBJ1-3; D not certain. V lost 8 bases and J lost 5, with 16 bases in between. Germline CDR1 LGHDT, CDR2 YNNKEL (reference sequence). The CDR3 contains 14 residues. The chain's CDR3 is CASGSQRSRNTIYF. Here the CDR3 DNA reads TGTGCCAGCGGATCTCAGAGGTCCCGAAACACCATATATTTT. Full variable domain (missing parts from reference TRBV3-1 and TRBJ1-3): DTAVSQTPKYLVTQMGNDKSIKCEQNLGHDTMYWYKQDSKKFLKIMFSYNNKELIINETVPNRFSPKSPDKAHLNLHINSLELGDSAVYFCASGSQRSRNTIYFGEGSWLTVV.

This clonotype was observed at least ten times. This chain joins TRBV14 and TRBJ1-1, with TRBD1 as a possible D gene (5 bases). The CDR3 covers 13 residues. V lost 1 base and J 5 bases, leaving 8 bases between the germline ends. Germline CDR1 SGHDN, CDR2 FVKESK. The CDR3 here is CASSQGDGTEAFF. The CDR3 DNA reads as TGTGCCAGCAGCCAAGGGGACGGGACTGAAGCTTTCTTT.

This clonotype has at least ten counts. The chain carries TRBV30 and TRBJ1-2, with no clear D. The CDR3 is 12 residues long. Germline CDR1 GTSNPN, CDR2 SVGIG (reference sequence). The ends were cut back, 0 bases at V and 7 bases at J, with 9 bases in the middle. This CDR3 reads CAWSVRLFGYTF. CDR3 nucleotide sequence: TGTGCCTGGAGTGTAAGGCTCTTTGGCTACACCTTC.

The chain joins TRBV18 to TRBJ1-3; a weak D match, TRBD1 (6 bases). The V end was cut by 3 bases, the J end by 0 bases, with 12 bases between. From germline, CDR1 is KGHSH and CDR2 LQKENI. The length of the CDR3 is 16 residues. CDR3 sequence: CASSPQGKSSGNTIYF. The CDR3 region has the DNA TGTGCCAGCTCACCGCAGGGGAAGAGCTCTGGAAACACCATATATTTT. The whole variable domain, remainder taken from reference TRBV18 and TRBJ1-3, is NAGVMQNPRHLVRRRGQEARLRCSPMKGHSHVYWYRQLPEEGLKFMVYLQKENIIDESGMPKERFSAEFPKEGPSILRIQQVVRGDSAAYFCASSPQGKSSGNTIYFGEGSWLTVV.

The sample holds many counts of this clonotype. Written as DNA, the CDR3 is TGTGCCAGCAGCTTTTTAGGGACAGGGGGATTCGCTGAAGCTTTCTTT. Its protein is CASSFLGTGGFAEAFF. The chain has TRBV5-6 and TRBJ1-1; TRBD1 agrees at 11 bases. Germline V gene lookup returns CDR1 SGHDT and CDR2 YYEEEE. V lost 2 bases to trimming and J lost 6 bases; unmatched junction nucleotides: 9. The CDR3 has 16 residues.

This clonotype was detected many times. The rearrangement links TRBV2 to TRBJ2-7, with TRBD2 identical over 8 bases. CDR3 length: 14 amino acids. J gave up 6 bases and V 6 bases, and 10 bases lay outside the gene matches. The germline V gene encodes CDR1 SNHLY and CDR2 FYNNEI. CDR3 sequence (DNA): TGTGCCAGCAGCCCGGGACTAGGGCTTTCCGAGCAGTACTTC. This sequence encodes CASSPGLGLSEQYF.

This clonotype occurred many times. The chain combines TRBV5-4 with TRBJ2-7, with TRBD1 identical over 11 bases. V dropped 4 bases and J dropped 3; count of bases not matched to a gene: 6. Germline V gene sequence: CDR1 SGHNT, CDR2 YYREEE (reference sequence). CDR3 length equals 15 residues. The CDR3 loop is CASSAGQGDYYEQYF. CDR3 sequence (DNA): TGTGCCAGCAGCGCGGGACAGGGGGACTACTACGAGCAGTACTTC.

The sample holds many counts of this clonotype. The chain recombines TRBV28 with TRBJ1-5; TRBD1 matches 7 bases. Looked up from germline, CDR1 is MDHEN and CDR2 is SYDVKM. The CDR3 sequence is 13 residues long. With 8 bases clipped from V and 4 bases from J, the junction kept 5 bases outside the gene matches. CDR3 amino acids: CASRQGSNQPQHF. In DNA form, the CDR3 reads TGTGCCAGCCGACAGGGCTCAAATCAGCCCCAGCATTTT.

The chain is built from TRBV29-1 and TRBJ2-4; D uncertain. The CDR3 consists of 13 residues. V was shortened by 7 bases and J by 9 bases, with 19 bases between the two germline ends. Germline V gene data show CDR1 as SQVTM and CDR2 as ANQGSEA. The DNA for the CDR3 is TGCAGCGGCGCAGGCCTTTCAAGTGGCATTCAGTACTTC. Its protein is CSGAGLSSGIQYF.

There are a few counts of this clonotype. The chain links TRBV7-2 to TRBJ2-1; D is uncertain. V lost 0 bases to trimming and J lost 2 bases, with 17 bases between them. This CDR3 spans 18 amino acids. Per the germline V gene, CDR1 is SGHTA and CDR2 is FQGNSA. CDR3 nucleotides: TGTGCCAGCAGCTTAGCTGGATGGCGCCAACCCACCTACAATGAGCAGTTCTTC. It encodes CASSLAGWRQPTYNEQFF. Full variable domain (outside the CDR3, taken from reference TRBV7-2 and TRBJ2-1): GAGVSQSPSNKVTEKGKDVELRCDPISGHTALYWYRQSLGQGLEFLIYFQGNSAPDKSGLPSDRFSAERTGGSVSTLTIQRTQQEDSAVYLCASSLAGWRQPTYNEQFFGPGTRLTVL.

The chain recombines TRBV7-9 with TRBJ1-6, with D hard to call. The V end lost 5 bases, the J end lost 3 bases, and 8 bases lay between the germline ends. The V gene's germline CDR1 is SEHNR and CDR2 FQNEAQ (reference sequence). The CDR3 spans 14 residues. CDR3 sequence (DNA): TGTGCCAGCAGCGCAGAGGTCTATAATTCACCCCTCCACTTT. Its protein product is CASSAEVYNSPLHF. The complete variable domain, with remaining parts taken from reference TRBV7-9 and TRBJ1-6, reads DTGVSQNPRHKITKRGQNVTFRCDPISEHNRLYWYRQTLGQGPEFLTYFQNEAQLEKSRLLSDRFSAERPKGSFSTLEIQRTEQGDSAMYLCASSAEVYNSPLHFGNGTRLTVT.

This clonotype showed up many times. The chain is built from TRBV5-4 and TRBJ2-6; no firm D call. Trimming removed 2 bases at V and 0 bases at J, with 9 bases between. CDR1 and CDR2 (germline): SGHNT, YYREEE (reference sequence). The CDR3 length is 16 residues. The chain's CDR3 is CASSFGPSSGANVLTF. As DNA, the CDR3 is TGTGCCAGCAGCTTCGGACCGAGCTCTGGGGCCAACGTCCTGACTTTC.

This clonotype was found a few times. V and J are TRBV6-5 and TRBJ1-3; D is possibly TRBD1 (6 bases). Trimming left V 6 bases short and J 4 bases short, with 13 bases between. From germline, CDR1 is MNHEY and CDR2 SVGAGI. There are 14 residues in the CDR3. CDR3 DNA: TGTGCCAGCAGCCCCTGGGGGGCCGGAAACACCATATATTTT. Translating it yields CASSPWGAGNTIYF.